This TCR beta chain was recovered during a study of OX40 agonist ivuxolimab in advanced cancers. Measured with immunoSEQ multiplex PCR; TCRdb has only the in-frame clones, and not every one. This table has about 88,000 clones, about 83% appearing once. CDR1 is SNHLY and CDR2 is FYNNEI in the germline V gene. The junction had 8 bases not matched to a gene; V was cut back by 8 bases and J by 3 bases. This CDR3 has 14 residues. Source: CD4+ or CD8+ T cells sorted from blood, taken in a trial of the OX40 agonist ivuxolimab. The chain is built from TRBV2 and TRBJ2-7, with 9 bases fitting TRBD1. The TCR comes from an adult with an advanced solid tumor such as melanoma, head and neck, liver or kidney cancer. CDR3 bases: TGTGCCAGCTCGACAGGGGGTAGCAACTACGAGCAGTACTTC. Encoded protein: CASSTGGSNYEQYF.